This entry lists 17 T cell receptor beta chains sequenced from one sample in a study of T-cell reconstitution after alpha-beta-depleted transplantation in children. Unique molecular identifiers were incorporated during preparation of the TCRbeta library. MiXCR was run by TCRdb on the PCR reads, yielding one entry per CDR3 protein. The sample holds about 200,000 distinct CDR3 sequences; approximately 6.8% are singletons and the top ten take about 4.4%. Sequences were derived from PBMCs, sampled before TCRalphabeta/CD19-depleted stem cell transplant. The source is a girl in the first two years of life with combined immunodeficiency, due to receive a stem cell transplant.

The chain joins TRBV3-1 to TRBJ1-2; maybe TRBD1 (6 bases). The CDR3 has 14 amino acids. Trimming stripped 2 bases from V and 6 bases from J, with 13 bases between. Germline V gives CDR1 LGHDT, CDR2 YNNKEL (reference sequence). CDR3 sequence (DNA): TGTGCCAGCAGCCAACTACAGGGTATGGATGGCTACACCTTC. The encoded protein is CASSQLQGMDGYTF.

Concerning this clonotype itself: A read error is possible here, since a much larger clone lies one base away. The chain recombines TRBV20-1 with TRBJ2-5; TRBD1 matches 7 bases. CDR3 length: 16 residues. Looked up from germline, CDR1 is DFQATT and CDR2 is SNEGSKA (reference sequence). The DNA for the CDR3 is TGCTGTGCTAGAGACATACTGCGACAGGGCCGAGAGACCCAGTACTTC. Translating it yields CCARDILRQGRETQYF.

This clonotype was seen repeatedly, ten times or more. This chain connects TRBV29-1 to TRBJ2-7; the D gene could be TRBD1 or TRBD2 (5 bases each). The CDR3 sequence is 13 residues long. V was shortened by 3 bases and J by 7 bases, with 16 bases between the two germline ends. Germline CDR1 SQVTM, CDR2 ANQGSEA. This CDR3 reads CSVEGFGAGEQYF. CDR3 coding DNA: TGCAGCGTTGAGGGGTTCGGGGCGGGTGAGCAGTACTTC.

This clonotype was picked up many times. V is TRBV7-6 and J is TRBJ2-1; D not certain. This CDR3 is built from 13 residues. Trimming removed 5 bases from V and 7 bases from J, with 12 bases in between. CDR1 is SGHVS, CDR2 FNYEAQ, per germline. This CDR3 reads CASSQGLGNEQFF. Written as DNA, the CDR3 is TGTGCCAGCAGCCAAGGTCTGGGTAATGAGCAGTTCTTC.

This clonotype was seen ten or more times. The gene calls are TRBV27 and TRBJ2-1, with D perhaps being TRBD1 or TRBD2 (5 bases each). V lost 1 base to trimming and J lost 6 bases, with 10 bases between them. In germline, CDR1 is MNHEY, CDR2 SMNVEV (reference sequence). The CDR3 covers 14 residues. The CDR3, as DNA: TGTGCCAGCAGTTTATATGCAGGGACCAATGAGCAGTTCTTC. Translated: CASSLYAGTNEQFF.

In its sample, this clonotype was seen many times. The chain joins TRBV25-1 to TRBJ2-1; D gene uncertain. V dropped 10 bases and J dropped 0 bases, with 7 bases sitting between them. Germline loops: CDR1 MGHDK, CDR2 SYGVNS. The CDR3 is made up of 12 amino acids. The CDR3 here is CATKGSYNEQFF. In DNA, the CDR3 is TGTGCCACTAAAGGCTCCTACAATGAGCAGTTCTTC.

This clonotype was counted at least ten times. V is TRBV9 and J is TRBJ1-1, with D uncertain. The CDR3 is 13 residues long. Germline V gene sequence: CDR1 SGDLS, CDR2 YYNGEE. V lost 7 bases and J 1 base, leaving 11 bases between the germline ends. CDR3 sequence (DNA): TGTGCCAGCGGATCGACTTCGAACACTGAAGCTTTCTTT. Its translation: CASGSTSNTEAFF.

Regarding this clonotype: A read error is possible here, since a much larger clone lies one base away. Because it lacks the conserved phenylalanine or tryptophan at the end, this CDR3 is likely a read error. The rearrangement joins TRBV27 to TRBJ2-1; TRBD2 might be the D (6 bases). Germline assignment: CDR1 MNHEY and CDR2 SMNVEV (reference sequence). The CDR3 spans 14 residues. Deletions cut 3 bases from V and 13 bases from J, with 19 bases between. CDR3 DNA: TGTGCCAGCAGTTTCGGGACTGACCCGAGGGACCAGTTCTGC. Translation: CASSFGTDPRDQFC.

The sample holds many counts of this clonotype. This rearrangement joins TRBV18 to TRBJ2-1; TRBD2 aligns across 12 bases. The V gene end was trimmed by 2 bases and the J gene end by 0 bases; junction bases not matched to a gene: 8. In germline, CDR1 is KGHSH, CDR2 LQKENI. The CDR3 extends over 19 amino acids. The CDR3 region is CASSPIGTSGRSSYNEQFF. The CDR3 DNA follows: TGTGCCAGCTCACCAATCGGGACTAGCGGGCGCAGCTCCTACAATGAGCAGTTCTTC.

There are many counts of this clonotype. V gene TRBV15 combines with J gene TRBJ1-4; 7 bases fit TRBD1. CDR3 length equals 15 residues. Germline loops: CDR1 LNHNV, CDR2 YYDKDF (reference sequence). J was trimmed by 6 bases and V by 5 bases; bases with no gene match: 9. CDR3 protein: CATSVTGALDEKLFF. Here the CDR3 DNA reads TGTGCCACCAGCGTAACAGGGGCCCTCGATGAAAAACTGTTTTTT.

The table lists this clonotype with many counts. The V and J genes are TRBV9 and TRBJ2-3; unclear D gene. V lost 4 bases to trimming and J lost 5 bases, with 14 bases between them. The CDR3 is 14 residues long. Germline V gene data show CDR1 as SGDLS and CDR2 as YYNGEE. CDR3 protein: CASSSMGWGDTQYF. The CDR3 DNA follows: TGTGCCAGCAGCTCCATGGGATGGGGAGATACGCAGTATTTT.

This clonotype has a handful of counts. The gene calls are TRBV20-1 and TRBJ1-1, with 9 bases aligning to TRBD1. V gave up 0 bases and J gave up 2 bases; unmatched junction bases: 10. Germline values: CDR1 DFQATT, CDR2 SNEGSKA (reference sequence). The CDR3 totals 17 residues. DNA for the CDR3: TGCAGTGCTAGAGATGGCGCGACAGGGGGGACAAACACTGAAGCTTTCTTT. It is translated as CSARDGATGGTNTEAFF.

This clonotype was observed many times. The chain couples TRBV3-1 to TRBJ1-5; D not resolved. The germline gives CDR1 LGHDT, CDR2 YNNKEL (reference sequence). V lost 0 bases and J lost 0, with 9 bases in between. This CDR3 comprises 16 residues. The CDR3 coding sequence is TGTGCCAGCAGCCAAGACGACCGTCCTAGCAATCAGCCCCAGCATTTT. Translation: CASSQDDRPSNQPQHF. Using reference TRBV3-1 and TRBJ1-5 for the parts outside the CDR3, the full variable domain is DTAVSQTPKYLVTQMGNDKSIKCEQNLGHDTMYWYKQDSKKFLKIMFSYNNKELIINETVPNRFSPKSPDKAHLNLHINSLELGDSAVYFCASSQDDRPSNQPQHFGDGTRLSIL.

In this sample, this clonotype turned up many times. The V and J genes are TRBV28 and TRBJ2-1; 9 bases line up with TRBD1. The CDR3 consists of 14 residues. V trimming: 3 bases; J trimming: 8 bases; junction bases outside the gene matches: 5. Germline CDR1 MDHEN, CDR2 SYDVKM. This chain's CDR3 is CASSLGQGFHEQFF. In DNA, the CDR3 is TGTGCCAGCAGTTTGGGACAGGGTTTCCATGAGCAGTTCTTC.

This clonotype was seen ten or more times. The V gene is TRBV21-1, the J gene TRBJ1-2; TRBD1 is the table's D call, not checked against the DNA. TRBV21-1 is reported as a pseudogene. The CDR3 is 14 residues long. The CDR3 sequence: CASSSRTENYGYTF. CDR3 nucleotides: TGTGCCAGCAGCTCACGGACAGAAAACTATGGCTACACCTTC.

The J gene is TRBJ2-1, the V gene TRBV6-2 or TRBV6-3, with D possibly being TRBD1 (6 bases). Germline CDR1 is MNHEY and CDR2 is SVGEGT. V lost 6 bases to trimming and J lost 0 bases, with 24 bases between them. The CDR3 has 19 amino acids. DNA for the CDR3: TGTGCCAGCAGAAGGACAGCGCACGGCCCTGGGAGCTCCTACAATGAGCAGTTCTTC. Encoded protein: CASRRTAHGPGSSYNEQFF.

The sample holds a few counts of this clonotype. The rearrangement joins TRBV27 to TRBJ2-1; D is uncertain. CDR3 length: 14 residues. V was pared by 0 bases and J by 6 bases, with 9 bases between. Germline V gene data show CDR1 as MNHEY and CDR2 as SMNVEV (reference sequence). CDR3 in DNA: TGTGCCAGCAGTTTATCCCCGCCGGGCAATGAGCAGTTCTTC. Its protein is CASSLSPPGNEQFF.